The source of this TCR beta chain is a study of lymphopenia after photon versus proton radiotherapy. The germline CDR1 and CDR2 sequences are SEHNR and FQNEAQ (reference sequence). Trimming removed 2 bases from V and 3 bases from J, with 8 bases in between. This CDR3 contains 13 residues. As to this clone: The antigen is undetermined.

Clones were read by immunoSEQ multiplex PCR, and TCRdb kept only the in-frame ones, dropping some. This sample yields tens of thousands of clones, of which under 95% are seen a single time; about 20% belongs to the top ten. The study's findings and limits: Proton therapy kept repertoires fairly stable, unlike photons, which gained effector/memory cells.

This TCR came from a woman aged 40 to 49 with cholangiocarcinoma. Sample: peripheral blood, taken from a patient treated with photon-based radiotherapy. This chain connects TRBV7-9 to TRBJ2-7; D ambiguous. CDR3 amino acids: CASSLLTRYEQYF. The CDR3 nucleotides read TGTGCCAGCAGCTTACTTACCCGCTACGAGCAGTACTTC.